These 23 T cell receptor beta chains were all obtained from the same sample, sequenced in a study of technical replicates of blood from several donors. Data came from immunoSEQ multiplex PCR; TCRdb stores just in-frame clones and leaves some out. This table has tens of thousands of clones, about 96% appearing once. The source material was T cells isolated from PBMCs. These receptors all come from a human donor in good health.

The CDR3 DNA follows: TGTGCCAGCAGCCAATTCCCCGGGACAGGGGAGGAAAAACTGTTTTTT. Its translation: CASSQFPGTGEEKLFF. The chain uses TRBV14 and TRBJ1-4, with 10 nucleotides matching TRBD1. Per germline, CDR1 SGHDN and CDR2 FVKESK. The CDR3 is 16 residues long. The ends lost 2 bases at V and 8 bases at J; junction bases unmatched: 8.

The rearrangement links TRBV5-4 to TRBJ1-4, with D perhaps TRBD1 (6 bases). Per the germline V gene, CDR1 is SGHNT and CDR2 is YYREEE (reference sequence). The CDR3 has 14 residues. Trimming shortened V by 4 bases and J by 4 bases, and 11 bases separated the two germline ends. DNA of the CDR3: TGTGCCAGCAGCCCGGACAGATTTAATGAAAAACTGTTTTTT. Translated, it gives CASSPDRFNEKLFF.

The gene calls are TRBV27 and TRBJ2-7; 7 bases map to TRBD1. After removal of 5 bases from V and 4 bases from J, the junction contained 8 bases not matched to a gene. Per the germline V gene, CDR1 is MNHEY and CDR2 is SMNVEV (reference sequence). This CDR3 is built from 14 residues. The CDR3 region is CASSPDHRGYEQYF. The CDR3 DNA reads TGTGCCAGCAGTCCCGACCACAGGGGTTACGAGCAGTACTTC.

The chain is built from TRBV27 and TRBJ2-7, with 12 positions matching TRBD1. The junction had 4 bases not matched to a gene; V was cut back by 4 bases and J by 6 bases. The germline V gene encodes CDR1 MNHEY and CDR2 SMNVEV (reference sequence). The CDR3 length is 14 residues. The CDR3 protein is CASSSPGQGAEQYF. The CDR3 nucleotides read TGTGCCAGCAGTTCTCCGGGACAGGGGGCCGAGCAGTACTTC.

The genes are TRBV30 and TRBJ1-5; maybe TRBD1 (6 bases). Trimming stripped 1 base from V and 1 base from J, with 8 bases between. This CDR3 comprises 14 residues. Looked up from germline, CDR1 is GTSNPN and CDR2 is SVGIG (reference sequence). CDR3 sequence (DNA): TGTGCCTGGAGTGGACAGGACAGCAATCAGCCCCAGCATTTT. Amino acids: CAWSGQDSNQPQHF.

The chain recombines TRBV6-1 with TRBJ1-5; D may be TRBD1 (6 bases). Germline CDR1 is MNHNS and CDR2 is SASEGT. The CDR3 extends over 12 amino acids. Trimming removed 6 bases from V and 5 bases from J, with 8 bases in between. CDR3 bases: TGTGCCAGCAGCCCAGGGGATCAGCCCCAGCATTTT. This gives the protein CASSPGDQPQHF.

This chain joins TRBV5-1 and TRBJ1-2; 9 nucleotides line up with TRBD1. With V trimmed by 7 bases and J by 5 bases, 18 bases remained unmatched. Per germline, CDR1 SGHRS and CDR2 YFSETQ. The CDR3 runs 17 residues. The CDR3 DNA follows: TGCGCCAGCTACTCCCAACCGCCGGGACAGGGATTTTATGGCTACACCTTC. As protein: CASYSQPPGQGFYGYTF. The entire variable domain, with the rest obtained from reference TRBV5-1 and TRBJ1-2, is as follows: KAGVTQTPRYLIKTRGQQVTLSCSPISGHRSVSWYQQTPGQGLQFLFEYFSETQRNKGNFPGRFSGRQFSNSRSEMNVSTLELGDSALYLCASYSQPPGQGFYGYTFGSGTRLTVV.

The gene calls are TRBV7-3 and TRBJ2-5, with TRBD2 matching over 7 bases. V shed 1 base, J shed 3 bases, and the junction held 2 bases outside the gene matches. Germline CDR1 and CDR2: SGHTA and FQGTGA. The CDR3 contains 14 residues. CDR3 residues: CASSLMAGEETQYF. The DNA of the CDR3 is TGTGCCAGCAGCTTAATGGCGGGAGAAGAGACCCAGTACTTC. The variable domain in full, completed from reference TRBV7-3 and TRBJ2-5, reads GAGVSQTPSNKVTEKGKYVELRCDPISGHTALYWYRQSLGQGPEFLIYFQGTGAADDSGLPNDRFFAVRPEGSVSTLKIQRTERGDSAVYLCASSLMAGEETQYFGPGTRLLVL.

The chain carries TRBV7-9 and TRBJ2-1; the D is unclear. The germline V gene encodes CDR1 SEHNR and CDR2 FQNEAQ (reference sequence). Trimming left V 3 bases short and J 6 bases short, with 12 bases between. The CDR3 spans 14 residues. The CDR3 reads CASSFSLGGNEQFF. Here the CDR3 DNA reads TGTGCCAGCAGCTTTTCCCTTGGCGGCAATGAGCAGTTCTTC.

This chain joins TRBV28 and TRBJ2-5, with TRBD2 matching over 8 bases. Per the germline V gene, CDR1 is MDHEN and CDR2 is SYDVKM. Trimming cost V 6 bases and J 2 bases; bases outside gene matches: 11. CDR3 length: 16 residues. The CDR3: CASSIKTSDIQETQYF. The CDR3 nucleotides read TGTGCCAGCAGCATCAAGACTAGCGACATTCAAGAGACCCAGTACTTC.

This chain connects TRBV28 to TRBJ2-7, with D possibly matching TRBD1 (6 bases). The CDR3 length is 16 residues. Germline CDR1 and CDR2: MDHEN and SYDVKM. Trimming left V 5 bases short and J 4 bases short, with 21 bases between. CDR3: CASSLPATGLGYEQYF. Written as DNA, the CDR3 is TGTGCCAGCAGTCTACCAGCGACAGGCTTAGGATACGAGCAGTACTTC.

CDR3 in amino acids: CASSPLAGSQETQYF. CDR3 coding DNA: TGTGCCAGCAGCCCACTAGCGGGATCTCAAGAGACCCAGTACTTC. This sequence joins TRBV11-2 and TRBJ2-5; TRBD2 aligns across 10 bases. The V and J ends lost 5 bases and 2 bases, in that order; junction bases with no gene match: 5. Germline CDR1 is SGHAT and CDR2 is FQNNGV. This CDR3 is 15 amino acids long. Complete variable domain (other parts from reference TRBV11-2 and TRBJ2-5): EAGVAQSPRYKIIEKRQSVAFWCNPISGHATLYWYQQILGQGPKLLIQFQNNGVVDDSQLPKDRFSAERLKGVDSTLKIQPAKLEDSAVYLCASSPLAGSQETQYFGPGTRLLVL.

The chain uses TRBV5-1 and TRBJ1-1; D might be TRBD1 (6 bases). From germline, CDR1 is SGHRS and CDR2 YFSETQ. There are 12 residues in the CDR3. V shed 8 bases and J shed 4 bases, with 12 bases lying between them. DNA for the CDR3: TGCGCCAGTAGGGGGGGGGCCACTGAAGCTTTCTTT. This encodes CASRGGATEAFF.

Worth noting for this clone: In the same sample, other DNA sequences code for this CDR3. This chain connects TRBV15 to TRBJ2-2, with 12 bases that match TRBD2. Losses at the gene ends were 3 bases for V and 3 bases for J; bases not matched to a gene: 2. CDR3 size: 16 residues. CDR1 is LNHNV and CDR2 is YYDKDF in the germline V gene (reference sequence). The CDR3 nucleotides are TGTGCCACCAGCAGGGGACTAGCGGGTGACACCGGGGAGCTGTTTTTT. This encodes CATSRGLAGDTGELFF.

The V call is TRBV7-8, the J call TRBJ1-2; 7 bases are a match to TRBD1. CDR1 SGHVS and CDR2 FQNEAQ come from the germline V gene. The CDR3 is 13 amino acids. Trimming at V came to 5 bases and at J to 4 bases, leaving 4 bases not matched to a gene. CDR3 in amino acids: CASSPTGTYGYTF. In DNA form, the CDR3 reads TGTGCCAGCAGCCCGACAGGGACCTATGGCTACACCTTC.

V gene TRBV5-4 combines with J gene TRBJ2-7; tentative D call: TRBD2 (6 bases). CDR3 length equals 16 residues. Germline V gene sequence: CDR1 SGHNT, CDR2 YYREEE (reference sequence). Trimming removed 1 base at V and 1 base at J, with 15 bases between. CDR3 in amino acids: CASSLSDAGLSYEQYF. The DNA for the CDR3 is TGTGCCAGCAGCTTGTCCGACGCGGGACTGTCCTACGAGCAGTACTTC.

The V gene is TRBV25-1, the J gene TRBJ2-7, with 10 bases lining up with TRBD1. This CDR3 is 14 amino acids long. Germline loops: CDR1 MGHDK, CDR2 SYGVNS. V lost 6 bases and J lost 1; bases outside the gene matches: 3. The CDR3 coding sequence is TGTGCCAGCAGCGACAGGGGGCATTCCTACGAGCAGTACTTC. This encodes CASSDRGHSYEQYF.

V and J are TRBV15 and TRBJ2-1; the D is unclear. V was clipped by 3 bases and J by 6 bases, with 9 bases between them. Germline V gives CDR1 LNHNV, CDR2 YYDKDF (reference sequence). The CDR3 totals 13 residues. The CDR3 loop is CATSRAPGNEQFF. CDR3 sequence (DNA): TGTGCCACCAGCAGGGCGCCGGGCAATGAGCAGTTCTTC. Combining the CDR3 with reference TRBV15 and TRBJ2-1 gives the whole variable domain DAMVIQNPRYQVTQFGKPVTLSCSQTLNHNVMYWYQQKSSQAPKLLFHYYDKDFNNEADTPDNFQSRRPNTSFCFLDIRSPGLGDTAMYLCATSRAPGNEQFFGPGTRLTVL.

V gene TRBV29-1 combines with J gene TRBJ2-1; TRBD2 aligns across 9 bases. The CDR3 has 18 residues. The junction had 14 bases not matched to a gene; V was cut back by 5 bases and J by 0 bases. CDR1 and CDR2 (germline): SQVTM, ANQGSEA. The CDR3 sequence is CSVSRELAGRSSYNEQFF. CDR3 bases: TGCAGCGTTTCCAGAGAGCTAGCGGGAAGAAGCTCCTACAATGAGCAGTTCTTC.

The chain combines TRBV6-5 with TRBJ1-1; D perhaps matches TRBD1 (5 bases). Between the trimmed V and J ends, which lost 3 bases and 4 bases, there was a span of 15 bases. The CDR3 sequence is 15 residues long. Germline loops: CDR1 MNHEY, CDR2 SVGAGI. The CDR3 DNA follows: TGTGCCAGCAGTTATCGGCCCCATGGGGCCACTGAAGCTTTCTTT. Its translation: CASSYRPHGATEAFF.

J is TRBJ2-6 and V is TRBV29-1, with TRBD1 matching over 7 bases. The CDR3 totals 14 residues. Trimming at V came to 7 bases and at J to 0 bases, leaving 3 bases not matched to a gene. From germline, CDR1 is SQVTM and CDR2 ANQGSEA. This CDR3 is CSAPGGSGANVLTF. CDR3 in DNA: TGCAGCGCCCCAGGGGGCTCTGGGGCCAACGTCCTGACTTTC.

The chain recombines TRBV7-2 with TRBJ2-7; 12 bases map to TRBD2. CDR1 and CDR2 (germline): SGHTA, FQGNSA. The V segment lost 0 bases and the J segment 6 bases; nucleotides outside the gene matches: 9. The CDR3 is made up of 17 amino acids. CDR3 nucleotide sequence: TGTGCCAGCAGCTTAGCCCTCCTAGCGGGAGGGCCAAGCGAGCAGTACTTC. Translation: CASSLALLAGGPSEQYF.

The rearrangement uses TRBV29-1 and TRBJ2-7; a possible D gene is TRBD1 (6 bases). V was cut by 6 bases and J by 4 bases, with 13 bases left in between. CDR1 and CDR2 from the germline V gene are SQVTM and ANQGSEA. The CDR3 covers 12 residues. Here the CDR3 DNA reads TGCAGCGTACCCGGACAGAGGTACGAGCAGTACTTC. Its protein product is CSVPGQRYEQYF.